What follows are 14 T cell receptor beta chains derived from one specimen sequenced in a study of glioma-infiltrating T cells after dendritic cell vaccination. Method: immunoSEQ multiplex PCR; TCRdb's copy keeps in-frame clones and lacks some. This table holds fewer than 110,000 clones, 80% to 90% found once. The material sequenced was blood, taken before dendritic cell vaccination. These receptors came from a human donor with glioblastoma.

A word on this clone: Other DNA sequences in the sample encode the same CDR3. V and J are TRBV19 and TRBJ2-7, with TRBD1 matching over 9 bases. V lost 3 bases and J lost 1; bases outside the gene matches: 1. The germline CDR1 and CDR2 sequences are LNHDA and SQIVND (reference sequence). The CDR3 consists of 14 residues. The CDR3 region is CASSIGTGSYEQYF. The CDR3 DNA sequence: TGTGCCAGTAGTATTGGGACAGGGTCCTACGAGCAGTACTTC.

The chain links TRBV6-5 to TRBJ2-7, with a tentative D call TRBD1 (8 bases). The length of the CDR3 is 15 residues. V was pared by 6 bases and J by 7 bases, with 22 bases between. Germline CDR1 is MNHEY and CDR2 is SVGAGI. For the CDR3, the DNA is TGTGCCAGCAGAACTACAGGGGGGGTATGGGGAGAGCAGTACTTC. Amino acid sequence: CASRTTGGVWGEQYF.

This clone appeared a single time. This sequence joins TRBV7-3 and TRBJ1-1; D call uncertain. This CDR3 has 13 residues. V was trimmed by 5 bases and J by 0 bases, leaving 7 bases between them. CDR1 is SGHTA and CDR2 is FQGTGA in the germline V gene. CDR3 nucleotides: TGTGCCAGCAGCCTCCTCGTGAACACTGAAGCTTTCTTT. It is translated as CASSLLVNTEAFF.

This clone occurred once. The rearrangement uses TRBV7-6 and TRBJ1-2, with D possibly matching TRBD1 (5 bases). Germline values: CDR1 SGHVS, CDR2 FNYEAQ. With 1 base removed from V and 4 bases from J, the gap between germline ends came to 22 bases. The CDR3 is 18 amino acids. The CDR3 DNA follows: TGTGCCAGCAGCTTAGGGGGGGGGTCAGGACATATCCCCTATGGCTACACCTTC. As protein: CASSLGGGSGHIPYGYTF.

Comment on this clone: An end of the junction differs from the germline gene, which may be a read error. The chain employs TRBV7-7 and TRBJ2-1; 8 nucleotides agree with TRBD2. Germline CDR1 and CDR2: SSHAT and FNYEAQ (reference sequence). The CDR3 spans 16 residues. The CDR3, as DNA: TGTGCTAGCAGCCCGCAATTAGCGGGGTCCTACAATGAGCAGTTCTTC. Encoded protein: CASSPQLAGSYNEQFF.

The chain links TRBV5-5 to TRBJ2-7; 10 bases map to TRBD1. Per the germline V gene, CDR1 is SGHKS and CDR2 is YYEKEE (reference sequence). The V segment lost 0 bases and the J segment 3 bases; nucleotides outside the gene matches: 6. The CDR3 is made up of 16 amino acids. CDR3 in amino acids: CASSLGEDRGLYEQYF. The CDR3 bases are TGTGCCAGCAGCTTGGGTGAAGACAGGGGGCTCTACGAGCAGTACTTC.

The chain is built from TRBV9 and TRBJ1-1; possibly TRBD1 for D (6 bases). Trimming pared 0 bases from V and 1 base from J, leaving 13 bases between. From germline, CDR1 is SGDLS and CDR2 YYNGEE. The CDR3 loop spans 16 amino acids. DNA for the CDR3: TGTGCCAGCAGCGTAGGACCCGGGACAAGGAACACTGAAGCTTTCTTT. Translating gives CASSVGPGTRNTEAFF.

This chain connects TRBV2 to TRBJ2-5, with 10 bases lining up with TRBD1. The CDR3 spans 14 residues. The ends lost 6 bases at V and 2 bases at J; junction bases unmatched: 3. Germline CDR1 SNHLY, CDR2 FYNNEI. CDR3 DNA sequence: TGTGCCAGCAGGCCGGGACAGGGGCAAGAGACCCAGTACTTC. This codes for CASRPGQGQETQYF.

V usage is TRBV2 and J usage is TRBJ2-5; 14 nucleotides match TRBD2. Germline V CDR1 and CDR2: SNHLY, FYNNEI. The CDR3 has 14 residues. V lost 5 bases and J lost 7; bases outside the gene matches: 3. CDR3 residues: CASSTGTSGGTQYF. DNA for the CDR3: TGTGCCAGCAGTACCGGGACTAGCGGGGGGACCCAGTACTTC.

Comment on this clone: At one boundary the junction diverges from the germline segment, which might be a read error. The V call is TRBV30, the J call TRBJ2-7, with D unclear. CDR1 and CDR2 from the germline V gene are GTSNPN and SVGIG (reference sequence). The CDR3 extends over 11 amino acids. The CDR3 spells CAWKMGYEQCF. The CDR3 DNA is TGTGCCTGGAAAATGGGCTACGAGCAGTGCTTC.

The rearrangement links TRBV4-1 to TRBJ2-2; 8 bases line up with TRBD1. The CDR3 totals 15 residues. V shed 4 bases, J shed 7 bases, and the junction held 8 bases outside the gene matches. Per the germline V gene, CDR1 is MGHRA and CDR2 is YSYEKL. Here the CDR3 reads CASSLRQGSIGELFF. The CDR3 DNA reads TGCGCCAGCAGCCTCCGACAGGGGAGTATCGGGGAGCTGTTTTTT.

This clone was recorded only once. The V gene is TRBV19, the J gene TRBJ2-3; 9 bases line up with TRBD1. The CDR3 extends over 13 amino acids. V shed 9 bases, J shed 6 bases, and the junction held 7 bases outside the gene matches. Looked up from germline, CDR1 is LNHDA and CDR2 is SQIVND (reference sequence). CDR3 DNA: TGTGCCAGCACCGGGACAGGGTTGGATACGCAGTATTTT. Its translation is CASTGTGLDTQYF.

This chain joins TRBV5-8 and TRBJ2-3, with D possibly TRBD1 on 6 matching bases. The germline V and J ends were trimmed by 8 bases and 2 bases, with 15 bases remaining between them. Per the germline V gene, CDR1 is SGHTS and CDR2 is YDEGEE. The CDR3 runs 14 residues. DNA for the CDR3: TGTGCCAGAATTACTACAGGGTTCACAGATACGCAGTATTTT. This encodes CARITTGFTDTQYF.

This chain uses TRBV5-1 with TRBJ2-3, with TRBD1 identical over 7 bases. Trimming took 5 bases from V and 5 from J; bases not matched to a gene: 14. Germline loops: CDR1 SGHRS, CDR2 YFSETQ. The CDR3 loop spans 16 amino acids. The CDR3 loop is CASSLPDRDTRDTQYF. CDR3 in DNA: TGCGCCAGCAGTTTGCCCGACAGGGACACAAGAGATACGCAGTATTTT.